Shown below are 30 T cell receptor beta chains from a single sample sequenced in a study of T cell responses to AZD1222 COVID-19 vaccine. Sequenced by immunoSEQ multiplex PCR; TCRdb stores in-frame clones only, minus some. The repertoire holds 150,000 or so clones, with about 92% as singletons. Sequenced material: peripheral blood, taken on day 0 of AZD1222 vaccination. All receptors derive from an adult in good health.

CDR3 coding DNA: TGTGCCAGCAGCTTTTATGGGTGGGAGCAGTACTTC. Residues: CASSFYGWEQYF. V usage is TRBV7-2 and J usage is TRBJ2-7; the D is unclear. CDR1 SGHTA and CDR2 FQGNSA come from the germline V gene. V gave up 3 bases and J gave up 7 bases, with 10 bases separating them. The CDR3 spans 12 residues. Looking up the rest from reference TRBV7-2 and TRBJ2-7 gives the full variable domain: GAGVSQSPSNKVTEKGKDVELRCDPISGHTALYWYRQSLGQGLEFLIYFQGNSAPDKSGLPSDRFSAERTGGSVSTLTIQRTQQEDSAVYLCASSFYGWEQYFGPGTRLTVT.

This chain joins TRBV25-1 and TRBJ1-1, with D uncertain. Per the germline V gene, CDR1 is MGHDK and CDR2 is SYGVNS. The CDR3 is made up of 15 amino acids. Trimming cost V 2 bases and J 4 bases, with 14 bases left between them. CDR3 in amino acids: CASSEAVGKGTEAFF. The CDR3 bases are TGTGCCAGCAGTGAAGCGGTAGGGAAGGGCACTGAAGCTTTCTTT.

V is TRBV10-3 and J is TRBJ2-3, with TRBD2 matching over 9 bases. The length of the CDR3 is 16 residues. V lost 3 bases, J lost 5 bases, and 9 bases stayed unmatched. The germline V gene has CDR1 ENHRY and CDR2 SYGVKD. This CDR3 is CAISERGAGGVDTQYF. Written as DNA, the CDR3 is TGTGCCATCAGTGAAAGAGGAGCGGGGGGCGTAGATACGCAGTATTTT.

The chain links TRBV12-5 to TRBJ2-1; 9 nucleotides match TRBD1. There are 13 residues in the CDR3. Germline V gene sequence: CDR1 LGHNT, CDR2 FRNRAP. V trimming: 6 bases; J trimming: 10 bases; junction bases outside the gene matches: 7. The CDR3 coding sequence is TGTGCTAGTGGCTGGACAGGGGTGCGCGAGCAGTTCTTC. Translating it yields CASGWTGVREQFF.

The rearrangement uses TRBV11-3 and TRBJ2-1; D is possibly TRBD2 (6 bases). The CDR3 covers 15 residues. Trimming removed 1 base at V and 7 bases at J, with 14 bases between. CDR1 is SGHNT and CDR2 is YENEEA in the germline V gene. DNA of the CDR3: TGTGCCAGCAGCTTAGTTTCGGGGGTAGTTAATGAGCAGTTCTTC. It translates to CASSLVSGVVNEQFF.

This clone was recorded once. The chain carries TRBV9 and TRBJ1-5; D call uncertain. Germline CDR1 reads SGDLS; CDR2 reads YYNGEE. V dropped 3 bases and J dropped 0 bases, with 10 bases sitting between them. The CDR3 spans 15 residues. As DNA, the CDR3 is TGTGCCAGCAGCGCCGACGGTTATAGCAATCAGCCCCAGCATTTT. Protein sequence: CASSADGYSNQPQHF.

The chain carries TRBV11-2 and TRBJ1-1; D gene ambiguous. This CDR3 comprises 14 residues. Trimming took 2 bases from V and 5 from J, leaving 12 bases between them. The germline CDR1 and CDR2 sequences are SGHAT and FQNNGV. CDR3 sequence: CASSLLAGETEAFF. The CDR3 DNA follows: TGTGCCAGCAGCTTATTAGCTGGGGAGACTGAAGCTTTCTTT.

The V and J genes are TRBV4-1 and TRBJ1-2; D might be TRBD1 (6 bases). V was pared by 3 bases and J by 4 bases, with 15 bases between. The CDR3 length is 15 residues. The germline V gene encodes CDR1 MGHRA and CDR2 YSYEKL. CDR3 amino acids: CASSHPGGGLYGYTF. The CDR3 nucleotides read TGCGCCAGCAGCCACCCGGGGGGCGGCCTCTATGGCTACACCTTC.

The chain couples TRBV19 to TRBJ1-5; the D gene is possibly TRBD1 (6 bases). This CDR3 is 16 amino acids long. Germline CDR1 LNHDA, CDR2 SQIVND (reference sequence). Trimming left V 6 bases short and J 6 bases short, with 21 bases between. CDR3 coding DNA: TGTGCCAGTAGCCCCTCGCTGGGTGGGGGCGGTCAGCCCCAGCATTTT. Its protein is CASSPSLGGGGQPQHF.

The chain joins TRBV18 to TRBJ1-2; 9 nucleotides line up with TRBD1. The CDR3 consists of 15 residues. Germline loops: CDR1 KGHSH, CDR2 LQKENI. The trim removed 1 base at V and 2 bases at J, leaving 2 bases unmatched. CDR3 DNA sequence: TGTGCCAGCTCACCACTCGGGACAGGGAACTATGGCTACACCTTC. Its translation: CASSPLGTGNYGYTF.

This clone was counted a single time. V is TRBV2 and J is TRBJ1-1; D is unclear. V lost 7 bases and J lost 6, with 12 bases in between. There are 12 residues in the CDR3. Germline V gene lookup returns CDR1 SNHLY and CDR2 FYNNEI. CDR3 region: CASNWQLPEAFF. CDR3 in DNA: TGTGCCAGCAACTGGCAGTTGCCTGAAGCTTTCTTT.

In this sample, this clone turned up once. The chain employs TRBV4-2 and TRBJ2-1, with TRBD1 as a possible D gene (6 bases). The length of the CDR3 is 14 residues. In germline, CDR1 is LGHNA, CDR2 YNFKEQ. V lost 1 base to trimming and J lost 5 bases, with 9 bases between them. The CDR3 is CASSQVGHDNEQFF. The CDR3 coding sequence is TGTGCCAGCAGCCAAGTGGGACACGACAATGAGCAGTTCTTC.

The chain employs TRBV7-2 and TRBJ2-2, with D possibly matching TRBD1 (6 bases). V gave up 4 bases and J gave up 2 bases, with 11 bases separating them. Germline CDR1 and CDR2: SGHTA and FQGNSA. The CDR3 totals 15 residues. DNA of the CDR3: TGTGCCAGCAGCTCCACAGGGTCTAACACCGGGGAGCTGTTTTTT. It specifies CASSSTGSNTGELFF.

V and J are TRBV28 and TRBJ1-6, with D unresolved. V was pared by 4 bases and J by 9 bases, with 10 bases between. The CDR3 totals 13 residues. Germline V gene lookup returns CDR1 MDHEN and CDR2 SYDVKM. The DNA for the CDR3 is TGTGCCAGCAGTTCCCTAGTCAGTTCACCCCTCCACTTT. Amino acid sequence: CASSSLVSSPLHF.

V gene TRBV5-8 combines with J gene TRBJ1-6; D gene ambiguous. The V gene lost 0 bases and the J gene lost 11 bases, with 18 bases spanning the gap. Germline assignment: CDR1 SGHTS and CDR2 YDEGEE. The CDR3 has 16 amino acids. In nucleotides, the CDR3 is TGTGCCAGCAGCTTGGCGTTAGGAGGTTTTTCGGCACCCCTCCACTTT. This encodes CASSLALGGFSAPLHF.

The J gene is TRBJ2-7, the V gene TRBV3-1 (or the pseudogene TRBV3-2); 9 nucleotides align to TRBD1. Germline V lookup: CDR1 LGHDT, CDR2 YNNKEL (reference sequence). J gave up 5 bases and V 2 bases, and 10 bases lay outside the gene matches. The CDR3 is 16 residues long. The CDR3, as DNA: TGTGCCAGCAGCCAACTCCACACAGGGGGCAACCACGAGCAGTACTTC. It specifies CASSQLHTGGNHEQYF.

This clone came up once. V is TRBV5-1 and J is TRBJ1-1; 7 bases agree with TRBD1. Germline CDR1 SGHRS, CDR2 YFSETQ. V dropped 0 bases and J dropped 6; count of bases not matched to a gene: 11. The CDR3 has 16 amino acids. DNA for the CDR3: TGCGCCAGCAGCTTGGAGGGCCGACAGGGTAAAGCTGAAGCTTTCTTT. Its protein product is CASSLEGRQGKAEAFF.

This chain joins TRBV9 and TRBJ1-2; D is uncertain. The ends were cut back, 0 bases at V and 8 bases at J, with 17 bases in the middle. In germline, CDR1 is SGDLS, CDR2 YYNGEE. There are 15 residues in the CDR3. For the CDR3, the DNA is TGTGCCAGCAGCGTAGGCCGGACGGGCCCTGGGGGCTACACCTTC. Translated: CASSVGRTGPGGYTF.

The chain has TRBV19 and TRBJ1-2; the D is unclear. V shed 3 bases and J shed 8 bases, with 16 bases lying between them. CDR1 is LNHDA and CDR2 is SQIVND in the germline V gene (reference sequence). CDR3 length equals 14 residues. The CDR3 DNA sequence: TGTGCCAGTAGTATGGCGGGGAAGGAGTACGGCTACACCTTC. It translates to CASSMAGKEYGYTF. Filled out from reference TRBV19 and TRBJ1-2, the complete variable domain reads DGGITQSPKYLFRKEGQNVTLSCEQNLNHDAMYWYRQDPGQGLRLIYYSQIVNDFQKGDIAEGYSVSREKKESFPLTVTSAQKNPTAFYLCASSMAGKEYGYTFGSGTRLTVV.

The chain couples TRBV18 to TRBJ1-3; D is perhaps TRBD1 (5 bases). With 3 bases removed from V and 2 bases from J, the gap between germline ends came to 11 bases. The CDR3 is made up of 15 amino acids. Germline assignment: CDR1 KGHSH and CDR2 LQKENI. This CDR3 reads CASSPYSGPGNTIYF. CDR3 in DNA: TGTGCCAGCTCACCTTATTCAGGGCCTGGAAACACCATATATTTT.

The chain uses TRBV30 and TRBJ1-4; no reliable D call. The CDR3 extends over 15 amino acids. Trimming took off 0 bases at V and 8 bases at J, with 16 bases between the two ends. Germline loops: CDR1 GTSNPN, CDR2 SVGIG (reference sequence). CDR3: CAWSVPWQVGEKLFF. In DNA form, the CDR3 reads TGTGCCTGGAGTGTACCGTGGCAGGTCGGGGAAAAACTGTTTTTT.

This rearrangement joins TRBV7-2 to TRBJ2-2, with 9 bases lining up with TRBD2. V was clipped by 6 bases and J by 4 bases; unmatched bases: 9. Looked up from germline, CDR1 is SGHTA and CDR2 is FQGNSA. The CDR3 is 16 residues long. The CDR3 DNA sequence: TGTGCCAGCAGAGATAGCGGGGGCCAGACCACCGGGGAGCTGTTTTTT. Translation: CASRDSGGQTTGELFF.

This chain uses TRBV15 with TRBJ2-1, with D perhaps TRBD1 (6 bases). This CDR3 spans 12 amino acids. Trimming pared 3 bases from V and 15 bases from J, leaving 15 bases between. CDR1 LNHNV and CDR2 YYDKDF come from the germline V gene (reference sequence). The CDR3, as DNA: TGTGCCACCAGCAGCTATTCAGGGGTAAGGTTCTTC. Translating gives CATSSYSGVRFF.

V and J are TRBV6-2 or TRBV6-3 and TRBJ2-1, with D possibly being TRBD2 (6 bases). The ends were cut back, 2 bases at V and 4 bases at J, with 15 bases in the middle. The CDR3 runs to 16 residues. Looked up from germline, CDR1 is MNHEY and CDR2 is SVGEGT. CDR3 bases: TGTGCCAGCAGTTACCCGAGACTAGGGTCATACAATGAGCAGTTCTTC. Translated, it gives CASSYPRLGSYNEQFF.

This clone was seen a single time. The J gene is TRBJ1-1, the V gene TRBV7-9; 9 bases match TRBD1. J gave up 8 bases and V 5 bases, and 9 bases lay outside the gene matches. The germline V gene encodes CDR1 SEHNR and CDR2 FQNEAQ (reference sequence). This CDR3 region has 14 residues. CDR3 protein: CASSQHIGTGEAFF. The CDR3 DNA reads as TGTGCCAGCAGCCAACACATAGGGACAGGGGAAGCTTTCTTT. The full variable domain, in which reference TRBV7-9 and TRBJ1-1 provide the parts outside the CDR3, is DTGVSQNPRHKITKRGQNVTFRCDPISEHNRLYWYRQTLGQGPEFLTYFQNEAQLEKSRLLSDRFSAERPKGSFSTLEIQRTEQGDSAMYLCASSQHIGTGEAFFGQGTRLTVV.

The chain carries TRBV2 and TRBJ1-4; 7 nucleotides match TRBD1. CDR3 length equals 14 residues. Germline CDR1 and CDR2: SNHLY and FYNNEI. Trimming at V came to 5 bases and at J to 8 bases, leaving 8 bases not matched to a gene. CDR3 protein: CASSTGVIREKLFF. The CDR3, as DNA: TGTGCCAGCAGTACAGGGGTAATACGGGAAAAACTGTTTTTT.

In its sample, this clone was seen once. V usage is TRBV18 and J usage is TRBJ1-5, with unresolved D. This CDR3 contains 13 residues. The germline V gene has CDR1 KGHSH and CDR2 LQKENI. The V end lost 4 bases, the J end lost 5 bases, and 9 bases lay between the germline ends. The CDR3 is CASSQGNDQPQHF. The CDR3 region has the DNA TGTGCCAGCTCACAGGGTAACGATCAGCCCCAGCATTTT.

The V and J genes are TRBV20-1 and TRBJ2-5; no definite D call. This CDR3 has 11 amino acids. Trimming stripped 5 bases from V and 5 bases from J, with 9 bases between. Per the germline V gene, CDR1 is DFQATT and CDR2 is SNEGSKA (reference sequence). As DNA, the CDR3 is TGCAGTGCTGATGAATTGGAGACCCAGTACTTC. It specifies CSADELETQYF.

This chain joins TRBV2 and TRBJ1-5; D not certain. V lost 5 bases, J lost 6 bases, and 11 bases lay in between. Germline V gene data show CDR1 as SNHLY and CDR2 as FYNNEI. This CDR3 region has 13 residues. This chain's CDR3 is CASSPGLGQPQHF. The CDR3 nucleotides read TGTGCCAGCAGTCCGGGGTTGGGTCAGCCCCAGCATTTT.

The chain joins TRBV5-6 to TRBJ1-1, with D unresolved. Germline CDR1 SGHDT, CDR2 YYEEEE. This CDR3 region has 14 residues. V was clipped by 4 bases and J by 0 bases, with 10 bases between them. The chain's CDR3 is CASSRTEMNTEAFF. The DNA for the CDR3 is TGTGCCAGCAGCCGGACGGAAATGAACACTGAAGCTTTCTTT. The complete variable domain, with remaining parts taken from reference TRBV5-6 and TRBJ1-1, reads DAGVTQSPTHLIKTRGQQVTLRCSPKSGHDTVSWYQQALGQGPQFIFQYYEEEERQRGNFPDRFSGHQFPNYSSELNVNALLLGDSALYLCASSRTEMNTEAFFGQGTRLTVV.